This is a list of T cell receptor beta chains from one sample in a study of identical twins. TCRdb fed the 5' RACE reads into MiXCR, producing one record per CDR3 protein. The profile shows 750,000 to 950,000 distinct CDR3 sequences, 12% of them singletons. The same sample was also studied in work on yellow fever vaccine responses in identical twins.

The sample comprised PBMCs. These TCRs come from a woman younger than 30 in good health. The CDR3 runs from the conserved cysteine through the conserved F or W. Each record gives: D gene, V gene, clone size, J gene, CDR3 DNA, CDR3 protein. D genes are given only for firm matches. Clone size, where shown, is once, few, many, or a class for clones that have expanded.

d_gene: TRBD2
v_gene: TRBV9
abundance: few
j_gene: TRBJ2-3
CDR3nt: TGTGCCAGCAGCGTCGGCGGGAGAGGGACAGATACGCAGTATTTT
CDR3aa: CASSVGGRGTDTQYF

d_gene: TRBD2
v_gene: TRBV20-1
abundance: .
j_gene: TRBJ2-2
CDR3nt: TGCAGTGCTCCTCCGGGACTAGCGGGCACGACCGGGGAGCTGTTTTTT
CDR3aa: CSAPPGLAGTTGELFF

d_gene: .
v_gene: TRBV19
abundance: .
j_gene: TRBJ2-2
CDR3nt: TGTGCCAGTAGTATCGGGGAGGTTGACGGGGAGCTGTTTTTT
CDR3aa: CASSIGEVDGELFF

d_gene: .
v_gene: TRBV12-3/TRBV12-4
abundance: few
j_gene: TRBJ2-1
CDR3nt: TGTGCCAGCACCCTAGTGTCGGGAGCCCCCTACAATGAGCAGTTCTTC
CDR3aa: CASTLVSGAPYNEQFF

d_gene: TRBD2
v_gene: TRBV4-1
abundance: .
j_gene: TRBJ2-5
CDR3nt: TGCGCCAGCAGCCAAGATGAACCGGGACTAGCGGGAGGAAGGGAGACCCAGTACTTC
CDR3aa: CASSQDEPGLAGGRETQYF

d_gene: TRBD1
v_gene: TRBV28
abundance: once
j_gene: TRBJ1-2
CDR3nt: TGTGCCAGCAGCGCACAGGGGGCCCATGGCTACACCTTC
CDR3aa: CASSAQGAHGYTF

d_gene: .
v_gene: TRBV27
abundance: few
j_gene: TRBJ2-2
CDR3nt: TGTGCCAGCAGTGTACAGGGATGGACCGGGGAGCTGTTTTTT
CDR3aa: CASSVQGWTGELFF

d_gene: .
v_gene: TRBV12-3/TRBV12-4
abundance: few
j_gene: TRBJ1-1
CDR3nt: TGTGCCAGCAGGCCCAACAGGGTCTCCACTGAAGCTTTCTTT
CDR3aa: CASRPNRVSTEAFF

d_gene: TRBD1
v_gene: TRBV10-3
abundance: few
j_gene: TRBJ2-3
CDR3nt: TGTGCCATCCGGGACAGAACTACCCCGGATACGCAGTATTTT
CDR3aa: CAIRDRTTPDTQYF

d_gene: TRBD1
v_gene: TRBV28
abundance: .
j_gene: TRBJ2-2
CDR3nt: TGTGCCAGCAGTTCCCCGTGGACAGGGATCCACACCGGGGAGCTGTTTTTT
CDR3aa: CASSSPWTGIHTGELFF

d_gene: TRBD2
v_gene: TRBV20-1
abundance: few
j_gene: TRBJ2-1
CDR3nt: TGCAGTGCCCCCCTTCGCGGGAGGAGGTCCAATGAGCAGTTCTTC
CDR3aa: CSAPLRGRRSNEQFF

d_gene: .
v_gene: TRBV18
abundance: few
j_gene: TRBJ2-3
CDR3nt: TGTGCCAGCTCTCTGACCCTAATGGGAGATACGCAGTATTTT
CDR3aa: CASSLTLMGDTQYF

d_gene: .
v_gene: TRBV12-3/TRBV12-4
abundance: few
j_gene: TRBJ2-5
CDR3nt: TGTGCCAGCAGCCGGCTCCCTGGAGAGACCCAGTACTTC
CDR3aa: CASSRLPGETQYF

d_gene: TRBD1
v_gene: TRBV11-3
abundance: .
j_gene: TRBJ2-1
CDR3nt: TGTGCCAGCAGCTGGGGGACAGCTTCGTACAATGAGCAGTTCTTC
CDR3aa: CASSWGTASYNEQFF

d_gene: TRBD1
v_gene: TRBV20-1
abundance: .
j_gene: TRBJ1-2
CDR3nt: TGCAGTGCTTTTACAGGGGCTGGCTACACCTTC
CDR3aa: CSAFTGAGYTF

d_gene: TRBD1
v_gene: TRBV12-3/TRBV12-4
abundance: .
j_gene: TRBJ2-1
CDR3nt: TGTGCCAGCAGTGCCGGGACAGGGGTGGGTGAGCAGTTCTTC
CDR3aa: CASSAGTGVGEQFF

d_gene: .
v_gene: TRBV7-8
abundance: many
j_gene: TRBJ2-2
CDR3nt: TGTGCCAGCAGCTTAGAATGGAACACCGGGGAGCTGTTTTTT
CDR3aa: CASSLEWNTGELFF

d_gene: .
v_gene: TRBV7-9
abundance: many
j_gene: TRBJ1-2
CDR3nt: TGTGCCAGCAGCTTATCTTCTTCAAACTATGGCTACACCTTC
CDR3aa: CASSLSSSNYGYTF

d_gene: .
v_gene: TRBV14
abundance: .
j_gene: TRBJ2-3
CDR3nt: TGTGCCAGCAGCCAAGATTGGGAGGATACGCAGTATTTT
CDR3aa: CASSQDWEDTQYF

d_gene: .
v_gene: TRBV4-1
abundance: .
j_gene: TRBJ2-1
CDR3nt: TGCGCCAGCAGCCAAGATGCTGGAAGGGGTCCAAATGAGCAGTTCTTC
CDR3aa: CASSQDAGRGPNEQFF

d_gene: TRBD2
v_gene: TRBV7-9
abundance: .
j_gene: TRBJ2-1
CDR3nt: TGTGCCAGCGGGAGGCTAGCGGACTACAATGAGCAGTTCTTC
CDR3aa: CASGRLADYNEQFF

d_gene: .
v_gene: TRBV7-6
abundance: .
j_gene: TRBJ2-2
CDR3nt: TGTGCCAGCAGCTTATCCCCGGCGGGGTCCGGTATAGCCGGGGAGCTGTTTTTT
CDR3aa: CASSLSPAGSGIAGELFF

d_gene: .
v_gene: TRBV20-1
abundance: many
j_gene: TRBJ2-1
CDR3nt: TGCAGTGCTAGAGATCTCGGATCCTACAATGAGCAGTTCTTC
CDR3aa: CSARDLGSYNEQFF

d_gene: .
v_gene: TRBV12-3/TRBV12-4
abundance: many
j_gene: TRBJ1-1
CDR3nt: TGTGCCAGCAAAAGCAGGACCGTCGGGGCTGAAGCTTTCTTT
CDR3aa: CASKSRTVGAEAFF

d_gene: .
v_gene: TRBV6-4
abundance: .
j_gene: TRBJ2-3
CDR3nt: TGTGCCAGCAGTGGAAAGGGGGGGGCCACAGATACGCAGTATTTT
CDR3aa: CASSGKGGATDTQYF

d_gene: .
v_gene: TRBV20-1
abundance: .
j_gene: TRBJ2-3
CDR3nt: TGCAGTGCTAAGGTGGCTAGCGGCACAGATACGCAGTATTTT
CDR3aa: CSAKVASGTDTQYF

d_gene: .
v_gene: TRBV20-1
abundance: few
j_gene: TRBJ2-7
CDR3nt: TGCAGTGCTAGCCCAAGTCCCCACTCCTACGAGCAGTACTTC
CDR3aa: CSASPSPHSYEQYF

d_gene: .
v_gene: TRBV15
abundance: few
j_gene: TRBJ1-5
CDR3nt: TGTGCCACCGGGAGGGGGGTCAATCAGCCCCAGCATTTT
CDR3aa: CATGRGVNQPQHF

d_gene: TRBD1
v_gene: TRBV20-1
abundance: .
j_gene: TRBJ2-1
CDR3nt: TGCAGTGCTGCAGACAGGGATGGTCCCAATGAGCAGTTCTTC
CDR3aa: CSAADRDGPNEQFF

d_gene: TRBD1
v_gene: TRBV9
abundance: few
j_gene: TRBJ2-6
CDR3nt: TGTGCCAGCAGCGTAGAGCTGACAGGGTCTGGGGCCAACGTCCTGACTTTC
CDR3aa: CASSVELTGSGANVLTF

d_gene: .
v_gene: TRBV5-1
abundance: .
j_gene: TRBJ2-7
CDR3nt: TGCGCCAGCAGCTTGGATAGCGGCGGCTACGAGCAGTACTTC
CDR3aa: CASSLDSGGYEQYF

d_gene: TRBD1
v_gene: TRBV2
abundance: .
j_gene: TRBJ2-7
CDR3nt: TGTGCCAGCACATGGGACAGCCTGTACGAGCAGTACTTC
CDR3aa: CASTWDSLYEQYF

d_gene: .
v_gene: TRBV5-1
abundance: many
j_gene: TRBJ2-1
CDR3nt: TGCGCCAGCAGCTTCGTCTTTGGAAATGAGCAGTTCTTC
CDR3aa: CASSFVFGNEQFF

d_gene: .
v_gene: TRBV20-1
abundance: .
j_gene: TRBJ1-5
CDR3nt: TGCAGTGCTAGAGATACCGGACAGTATAGCAATCAGCCCCAGCATTTT
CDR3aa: CSARDTGQYSNQPQHF

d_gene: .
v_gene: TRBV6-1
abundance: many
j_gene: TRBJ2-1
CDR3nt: TGTGCCAGCAGCTCACAGGGGGGGACTTACAATGAGCAGTTCTTC
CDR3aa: CASSSQGGTYNEQFF

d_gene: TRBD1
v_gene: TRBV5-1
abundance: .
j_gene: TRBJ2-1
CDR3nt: TGCGCCAGCAGCCCCACCCGGGACAGGGGGCCCTCATACAATGAGCAGTTCTTC
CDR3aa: CASSPTRDRGPSYNEQFF

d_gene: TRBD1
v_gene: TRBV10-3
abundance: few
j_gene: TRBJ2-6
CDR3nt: TGTGCCATCAGGGGACAGGGGGGATACTCTGGGGCCAACGTCCTGACTTTC
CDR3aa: CAIRGQGGYSGANVLTF

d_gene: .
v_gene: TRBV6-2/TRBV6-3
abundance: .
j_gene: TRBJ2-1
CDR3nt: TGTGCCAGCAGCCAGCAGGGTTTTCCCTACAATGAGCAGTTCTTC
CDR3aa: CASSQQGFPYNEQFF

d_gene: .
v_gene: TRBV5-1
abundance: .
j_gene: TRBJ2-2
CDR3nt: TGCGCCAGCAGCGGATCAATAAGTACCGGGGAGCTGTTTTTT
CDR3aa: CASSGSISTGELFF

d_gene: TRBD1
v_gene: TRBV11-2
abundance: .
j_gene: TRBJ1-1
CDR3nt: TGTGCCAGCAGCGCGATTGACAGGGTGCGAGCTTTCTTT
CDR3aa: CASSAIDRVRAFF

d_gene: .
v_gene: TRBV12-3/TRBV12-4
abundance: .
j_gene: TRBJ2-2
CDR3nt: TGTGCCAGCAGTTTAGGGCTTTCGAACACCAGGGAGCTGTTTTTT
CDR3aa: CASSLGLSNTRELFF

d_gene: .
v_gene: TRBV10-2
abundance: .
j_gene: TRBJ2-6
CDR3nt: TGCGCCAGCGTTTCAGGGGGGGCCAACGTCCTGACTTTC
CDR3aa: CASVSGGANVLTF

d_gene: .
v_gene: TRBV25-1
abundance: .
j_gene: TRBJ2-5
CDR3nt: TGTGCCAGCAGTGTCCCCGCCGGACAGCCCCAGGGAGAGACCCAGTACTTC
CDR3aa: CASSVPAGQPQGETQYF

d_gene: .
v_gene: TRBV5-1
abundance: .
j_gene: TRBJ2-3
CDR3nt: TGCGCCAGCAGCTTGGGGGGTCGAGAGAATAGAGATACGCAGTATTTT
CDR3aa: CASSLGGRENRDTQYF

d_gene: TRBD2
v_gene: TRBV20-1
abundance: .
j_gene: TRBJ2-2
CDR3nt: TGCAGTGCCGGACCGGGAGGAGGAACCGGGGAGCTGTTTTTT
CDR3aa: CSAGPGGGTGELFF